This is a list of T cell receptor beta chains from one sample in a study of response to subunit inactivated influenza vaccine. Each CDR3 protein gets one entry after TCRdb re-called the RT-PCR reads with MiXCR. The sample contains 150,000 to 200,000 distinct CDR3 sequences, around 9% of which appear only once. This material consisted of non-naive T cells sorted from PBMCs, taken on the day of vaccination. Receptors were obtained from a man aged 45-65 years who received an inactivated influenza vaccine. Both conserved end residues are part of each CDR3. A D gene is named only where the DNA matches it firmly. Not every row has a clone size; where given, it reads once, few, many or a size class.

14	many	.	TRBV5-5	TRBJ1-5	CASSLVGGNQPQHF	TGTGCCAGCAGCTTGGTAGGGGGCAATCAGCCCCAGCATTTT
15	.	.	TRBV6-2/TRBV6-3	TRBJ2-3	CASTESRARRDTQYF	TGTGCCAGCACCGAGTCTAGGGCCCGAAGAGATACGCAGTATTTT
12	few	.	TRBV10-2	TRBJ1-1	CASSEVGTEAFF	TGCGCCAGCAGTGAGGTGGGCACTGAAGCTTTCTTT
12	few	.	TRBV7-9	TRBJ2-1	CASSLQSGEQFF	TGTGCCAGCAGCTTACAATCCGGGGAGCAGTTCTTC
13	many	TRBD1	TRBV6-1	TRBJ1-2	CASEPGQNYGYTF	TGTGCCAGCGAGCCGGGACAGAACTATGGCTACACCTTC
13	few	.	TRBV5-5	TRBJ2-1	CASSFLGHNEQFF	TGTGCCAGCAGCTTCCTCGGGCACAATGAGCAGTTCTTC
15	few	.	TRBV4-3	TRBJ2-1	CASSQGTGAGVEQFF	TGCGCCAGCAGCCAAGGTACCGGTGCCGGGGTTGAGCAGTTCTTC
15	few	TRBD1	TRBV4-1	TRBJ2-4	CASSHQTGSLDIQYF	TGCGCCAGCAGCCACCAGACAGGGAGTCTCGACATTCAGTACTTC
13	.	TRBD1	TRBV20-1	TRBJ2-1	CSARKTGAVEQFF	TGCAGTGCCAGAAAGACAGGGGCGGTTGAGCAGTTCTTC
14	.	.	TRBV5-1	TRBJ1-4	CASSLTSTNEKLFF	TGCGCCAGCAGCTTAACCTCAACTAATGAAAAACTGTTTTTT
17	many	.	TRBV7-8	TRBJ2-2	CASSLVGTTANTGELFF	TGTGCCAGCAGCTTAGTTGGGACGACAGCGAACACCGGGGAGCTGTTTTTT
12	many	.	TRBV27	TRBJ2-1	CASSLSPPEQFF	TGTGCCAGCAGTTTATCCCCCCCTGAGCAGTTCTTC
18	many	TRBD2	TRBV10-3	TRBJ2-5	CAAKSSGTSGRKQETQYF	TGTGCCGCGAAATCCTCCGGGACTAGCGGGAGGAAGCAAGAGACCCAGTACTTC
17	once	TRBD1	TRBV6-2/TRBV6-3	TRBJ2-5	CASRPGRRTGGGETQYF	TGTGCCAGCAGACCAGGTCGACGGACAGGGGGAGGAGAGACCCAGTACTTC
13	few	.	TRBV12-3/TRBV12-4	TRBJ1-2	CASSPGRFYDLTF	TGTGCCAGCAGTCCCGGACGGTTCTATGATCTCACCTTC
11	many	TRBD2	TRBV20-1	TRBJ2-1	CSSGTHNEQFF	TGCAGTAGCGGGACTCACAATGAGCAGTTCTTC
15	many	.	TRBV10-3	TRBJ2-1	CAISESGWGHNEQFF	TGTGCCATCAGTGAGTCGGGGTGGGGGCACAATGAGCAGTTCTTC
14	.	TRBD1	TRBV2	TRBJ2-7	CASGPGDRGYEQYF	TGTGCCAGCGGACCCGGGGACAGGGGTTACGAGCAGTACTTC
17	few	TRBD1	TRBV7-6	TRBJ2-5	CASSLEGGQGVQETQYF	TGTGCCAGCAGCTTAGAGGGGGGACAGGGGGTCCAAGAGACCCAGTACTTC
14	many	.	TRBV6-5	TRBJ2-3	CASSYGGDRDTQYF	TGTGCCAGCAGTTACGGAGGAGACCGGGATACGCAGTATTTT
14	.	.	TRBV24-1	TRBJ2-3	CATSDSVFTDTQYF	TGTGCCACCAGTGATTCGGTATTCACAGATACGCAGTATTTT
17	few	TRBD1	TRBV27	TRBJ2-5	CASSKNPRDRSQETQYF	TGTGCCAGCAGTAAGAACCCCCGGGACAGATCCCAAGAGACCCAGTACTTC
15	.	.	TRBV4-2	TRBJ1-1	CASSQEGHPGTEAFF	TGTGCCAGCAGCCAAGAGGGGCACCCGGGGACTGAAGCTTTCTTT
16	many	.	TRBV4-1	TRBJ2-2	CASSQESSRNTGELFF	TGCGCCAGCAGCCAAGAGAGTAGCCGGAACACCGGGGAGCTGTTTTTT
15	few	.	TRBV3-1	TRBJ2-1	CASSQEPGRYNEQFF	TGTGCCAGCAGCCAAGAACCGGGACGTTACAATGAGCAGTTCTTC
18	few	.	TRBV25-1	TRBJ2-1	CASSEYRFGRRSYNEQFF	TGTGCCAGCAGTGAATATCGATTCGGACGACGCTCCTACAATGAGCAGTTCTTC
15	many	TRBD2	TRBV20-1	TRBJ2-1	CSAAGGPSLGDEQFF	TGCAGTGCTGCGGGAGGGCCAAGTCTCGGGGATGAGCAGTTCTTC
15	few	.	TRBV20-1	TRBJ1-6	CSASLEGRNNSPLHF	TGCAGTGCTAGTTTAGAAGGACGGAATAATTCACCCCTCCACTTT
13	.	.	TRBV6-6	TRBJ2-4	CASCKGRENIQYF	TGTGCCAGCTGTAAAGGGCGGGAAAACATTCAGTACTTC
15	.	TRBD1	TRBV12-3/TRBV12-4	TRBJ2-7	CASSLGGDRAYEQYF	TGTGCCAGCAGTCTAGGCGGGGACAGGGCGTACGAGCAGTACTTC
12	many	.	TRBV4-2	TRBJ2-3	CASSPTGGTQYF	TGTGCCAGCAGCCCGACTGGGGGTACGCAGTATTTT
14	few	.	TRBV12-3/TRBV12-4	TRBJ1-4	CASSYTATNEKLFF	TGTGCCAGCAGTTATACAGCAACTAATGAAAAACTGTTTTTT
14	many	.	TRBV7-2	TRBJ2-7	CASSLGHGPYEQYF	TGTGCCAGCAGCCTAGGACATGGGCCCTACGAGCAGTACTTC
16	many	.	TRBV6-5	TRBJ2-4	CASSYSSAGEYNIQYF	TGTGCCAGCAGTTACTCTTCGGCCGGGGAATATAACATTCAGTACTTC
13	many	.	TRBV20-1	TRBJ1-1	CSARAQLDTEAFF	TGCAGTGCAAGGGCCCAGTTGGACACTGAAGCTTTCTTT
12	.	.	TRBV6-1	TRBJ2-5	CASSEQGKTQYF	TGTGCCAGCAGTGAACAGGGGAAGACCCAGTACTTC
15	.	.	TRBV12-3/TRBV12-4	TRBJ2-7	CASSLGGGLSYEQYF	TGTGCCAGCAGTTTGGGGGGAGGACTATCCTACGAGCAGTACTTC
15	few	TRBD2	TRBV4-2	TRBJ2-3	CASSRLAGELDTQYF	TGTGCCAGCAGTAGGTTAGCGGGAGAACTAGATACGCAGTATTTT
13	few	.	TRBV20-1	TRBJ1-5	CSASLGDNQPQHF	TGCAGTGCTAGTTTGGGGGACAATCAGCCCCAGCATTTT
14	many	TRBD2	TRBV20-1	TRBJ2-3	CSALGTSATDTQYF	TGCAGTGCCCTCGGGACTAGCGCGACAGATACGCAGTATTTT
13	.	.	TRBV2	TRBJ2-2	CASTIGYTGELFF	TGTGCCAGCACAATAGGGTACACCGGGGAGCTGTTTTTT
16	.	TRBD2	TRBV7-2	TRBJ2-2	CASISGLAGTTGELFF	TGTGCCAGCATCTCCGGACTAGCGGGCACCACCGGGGAGCTGTTTTTT
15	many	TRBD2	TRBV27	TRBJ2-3	CASSASGRSTDTQYF	TGTGCCAGCAGTGCTAGCGGGAGAAGCACAGATACGCAGTATTTT
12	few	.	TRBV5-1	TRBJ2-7	CASSPYGGEQYF	TGCGCCAGCAGCCCCTACGGGGGCGAGCAGTACTTC
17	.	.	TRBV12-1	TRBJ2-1	CASSSTSGGAKNNEQFF	TGTGCCAGCAGCTCAACTAGCGGGGGTGCTAAAAACAATGAGCAGTTCTTC
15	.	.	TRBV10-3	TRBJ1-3	CAIRRDTGFGNTIYF	TGTGCCATCAGACGCGATACAGGGTTCGGAAACACCATATATTTT
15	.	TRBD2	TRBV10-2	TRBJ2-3	CASSDTEARGSTQYF	TGCGCCAGCAGTGATACCGAGGCGCGGGGGAGTACGCAGTATTTT
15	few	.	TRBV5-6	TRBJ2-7	CASSVLEGLRYEQYF	TGTGCCAGCAGCGTCCTCGAAGGGCTTCGATACGAGCAGTACTTC
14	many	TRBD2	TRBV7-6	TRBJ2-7	CASSRGTSRDEQYF	TGTGCCAGCAGCCGAGGGACTAGTCGGGACGAGCAGTACTTC
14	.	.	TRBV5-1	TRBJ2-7	CASSSGNTYYEQYF	TGCGCCAGCAGCTCAGGGAACACGTACTACGAGCAGTACTTC
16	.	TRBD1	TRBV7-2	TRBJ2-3	CASSPRWTGGPDTQYF	TGTGCCAGCAGCCCGCGATGGACAGGGGGACCAGATACGCAGTATTTT
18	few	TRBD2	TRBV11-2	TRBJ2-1	CASSLEQYRGGRDNEQFF	TGTGCCAGCAGCTTAGAACAATACCGGGGGGGCCGGGACAATGAGCAGTTCTTC
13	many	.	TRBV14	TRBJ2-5	CASSQGGVGTQYF	TGTGCCAGCAGCCAAGGAGGAGTAGGGACCCAGTACTTC